The entry below gives a single TCR beta chain sequence along with its context. Its antigen is unidentified. Here immunoSEQ multiplex PCR was the method, and the copy in TCRdb shows in-frame clones only, minus some. Among 41,000 or so clones, about 86% were seen once, and the ten largest hold roughly 7.1%. V was cut by 3 bases and J by 0 bases, with 12 bases left in between. This CDR3 is 15 amino acids long. CDR1 is SGHNT, CDR2 YYREEE, per germline (reference sequence). This sample is part of a study of T cells in localized non-small cell lung cancer. Study conclusions and caveats: Turning up in adjacent lung were a median about 56 of the top 100 tumor clones.

This sample comprised peripheral blood, obtained before any cancer treatment. The sequence was obtained from a woman aged 18-49 years with stage III lung adenocarcinoma. V and J are TRBV5-4 and TRBJ1-1, with D unclear. This CDR3 reads CASSSVSVMNTEAFF. The CDR3 bases are TGTGCCAGCAGCTCGGTGAGTGTAATGAACACTGAAGCTTTCTTT.